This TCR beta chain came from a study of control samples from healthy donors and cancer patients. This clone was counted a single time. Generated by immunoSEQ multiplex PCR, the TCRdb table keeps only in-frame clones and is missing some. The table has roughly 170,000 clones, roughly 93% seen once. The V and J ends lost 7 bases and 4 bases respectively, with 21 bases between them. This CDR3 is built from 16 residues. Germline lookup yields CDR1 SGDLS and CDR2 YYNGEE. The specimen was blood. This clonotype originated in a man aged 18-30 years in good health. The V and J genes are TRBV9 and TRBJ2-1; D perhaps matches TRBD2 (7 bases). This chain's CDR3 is CASGEGGQRTYNEQFF. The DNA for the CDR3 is TGTGCCAGCGGGGAGGGGGGCCAGAGAACGTACAATGAGCAGTTCTTC.